This T cell receptor beta chain appears in the sequencing data of a study of blood T cell repertoires in COVID-19. In the source study's methods: Counts of nucleated cells, estimated from reference gene primer amplification, were obtained. Measured with immunoSEQ multiplex PCR; TCRdb has only the in-frame clones, and not every one. That table supplies the V and J calls and clone size; D and trimming were determined from the DNA. In the table there are 200,000 to 300,000 clones, 88% of which are singletons. This clone was counted once. Germline CDR1 reads SGHNT; CDR2 reads YYREEE (reference sequence). There are 14 residues in the CDR3. V trimming: 2 bases; J trimming: 10 bases; junction bases outside the gene matches: 6.

This rearrangement joins TRBV5-4 to TRBJ2-1, with 10 bases fitting TRBD2. The sample consisted of peripheral blood. The source is a human donor in a cohort sampled during active COVID-19. CDR3 coding DNA: TGTGCCAGCAGCTTTTCCGGACTAGCGGCCGAGCAGTTCTTC. Amino acids: CASSFSGLAAEQFF.